A single sample is the source of the 8 T cell receptor beta chains below, sequenced in a study of blood T cell repertoires in COVID-19. Clones were read by immunoSEQ multiplex PCR, and TCRdb kept only the in-frame ones, dropping some. Among about 120,000 clones, 70% to 80% were seen once, and the ten largest hold about 4%. Source material: peripheral blood. All receptors come from a woman over 75 with acute or convalescent COVID-19.

This chain connects TRBV3-1 (or the pseudogene TRBV3-2) to TRBJ1-5; D is perhaps TRBD1 (5 bases). From germline, CDR1 is LGHDT and CDR2 YNNKEL (reference sequence). With 0 bases removed from V and 5 bases from J, the gap between germline ends came to 17 bases. The CDR3 is 17 amino acids. The CDR3 loop is CASSQESPGYVDQPQHF. In DNA, the CDR3 is TGTGCCAGCAGCCAAGAAAGTCCAGGGTATGTGGATCAGCCCCAGCATTTT.

The V call is TRBV6-5, the J call TRBJ1-2; a weak D match, TRBD1 (5 bases). V shed 4 bases and J shed 1 base, with 16 bases lying between them. CDR1 and CDR2 from the germline V gene are MNHEY and SVGAGI. This CDR3 comprises 16 residues. This chain's CDR3 is CASSLTGLRLNYGYTF. The CDR3 DNA reads as TGTGCCAGCAGTTTGACGGGACTGAGACTTAACTATGGCTACACCTTC.

Here the CDR3 reads CAFHQPGTGGYTF. The DNA for the CDR3 is TGTGCCTTCCACCAGCCAGGGACAGGTGGCTACACCTTC. The chain combines TRBV30 with TRBJ1-2; 8 nucleotides match TRBD1. Germline assignment: CDR1 GTSNPN and CDR2 SVGIG (reference sequence). V lost 7 bases, J lost 7 bases, and 11 bases stayed unmatched. This CDR3 is 13 amino acids long. The complete variable domain, with remaining parts taken from reference TRBV30 and TRBJ1-2, reads SQTIHQWPATLVQPVGSPLSLECTVEGTSNPNLYWYRQAAGRGLQLLFYSVGIGQISSEVPQNLSASRPQDRQFILSSKKLLLSDSGFYLCAFHQPGTGGYTFGSGTRLTVV.

The rearrangement joins TRBV3-1 (or the pseudogene TRBV3-2) to TRBJ1-2; TRBD1 is a possible D gene (5 bases). V lost 0 bases to trimming and J lost 8 bases, with 10 bases between them. Germline V gene data show CDR1 as LGHDT and CDR2 as YNNKEL (reference sequence). This CDR3 contains 13 residues. The CDR3 coding sequence is TGTGCCAGCAGCCAAGAATGGGGGGACGGCTACACCTTC. This gives the protein CASSQEWGDGYTF.

The CDR3 protein is CASSLDRDVLFF. CDR3 DNA sequence: TGCGCCAGCAGCTTGGACAGGGATGTGCTGTTTTTT. V is TRBV5-1 and J is TRBJ1-4; D is perhaps TRBD1 (6 bases). Germline V CDR1 and CDR2: SGHRS, YFSETQ. With 0 bases removed from V and 14 bases from J, the gap between germline ends came to 11 bases. This CDR3 comprises 12 residues.

The CDR3 nucleotides are TGTGCCAGCAGCTTATTTGACAGCATGAACACTGAAGCTTTCTTT. Encoded protein: CASSLFDSMNTEAFF. The chain couples TRBV7-2 to TRBJ1-1; D is possibly TRBD1 (5 bases). In germline, CDR1 is SGHTA, CDR2 FQGNSA. The CDR3 contains 15 residues. The germline V and J ends were trimmed by 2 bases and 0 bases, with 10 bases remaining between them.

This chain links TRBV4-2 with TRBJ2-7; D possibly corresponds to TRBD1 (5 bases). The CDR3 totals 17 residues. Germline lookup yields CDR1 LGHNA and CDR2 YNFKEQ. Trimming took off 5 bases at V and 2 bases at J, with 22 bases between the two ends. The CDR3 spells CASSAQAGLQAAYEQYF. The CDR3, as DNA: TGTGCCAGCAGCGCCCAGGCCGGATTACAGGCTGCCTACGAGCAGTACTTC.

The CDR3 DNA sequence: TGTGCCATCGGGGGAGGACAGGGCCGAGAGACCCAGTACTTC. Translated: CAIGGGQGRETQYF. The chain recombines TRBV10-3 with TRBJ2-5, with 8 positions matching TRBD1. The CDR3 loop spans 14 amino acids. The germline CDR1 and CDR2 sequences are ENHRY and SYGVKD. V gave up 8 bases and J gave up 4 bases; unmatched junction bases: 9.